This is a list of T cell receptor beta chains from one sample in a study of T cells expressing NK-cell markers. TCRdb re-called the 5' RACE reads, yielding one record per CDR3 amino acid sequence without DNA. The sample data list about 120,000 distinct CDR3 sequences. Sequencing input: blood T cells: a sorted CD56 or NKG2C T cell subset, CD4+ or CD8+ T cells, or bulk PBMC T cells (not recorded which). The receptor source for this set is a woman between 18 and 75 years old in good health. CDR3s include the opening cysteine and the closing phenylalanine or tryptophan.

>TRBV20-1|TRBJ2-1
CSARERVKSYNEQFF
>TRBV9|TRBJ2-1
CASSGGGGEQFF
>TRBV11-2|TRBJ2-5
CASSLGQGLQETQYF
>TRBV7-9|TRBJ2-1
CASSPSGNEQFF
>TRBV12-3/TRBV12-4|TRBJ1-5
CASNRGSNNQPQHF
>TRBV4-3|TRBJ1-4
CASSQPPGKLFF
>TRBV7-8|TRBJ2-6
CASSSQVSSGANVLTF
>TRBV7-8|TRBJ2-5
CASSLSQMKETQYF
>TRBV5-4|TRBJ2-7
CASSSGLAGGPHEQYF
>TRBV5-4|TRBJ2-1
CASSGGVVHEQFF
>TRBV12-3/TRBV12-4|TRBJ2-1
CASSFYGGDYNEQFF
>TRBV5-1|TRBJ2-5
CASLGVGQETQYF
>TRBV29-1|TRBJ2-1
CSVDNPDRRSYNEQFF
>TRBV12-3/TRBV12-4|TRBJ2-3
CASSLGLVADTQYF
>TRBV12-5|TRBJ2-1
CASGLTPYEQFF
>TRBV20-1|TRBJ2-3
CSARDNTVTDTQYF
>TRBV7-2|TRBJ2-7
CASSFTSYEQYF
>TRBV20-1|TRBJ2-5
CSARLGAKETQYF
>TRBV3-1|TRBJ2-7
CASSQPSGGSYEQYF
>TRBV28|TRBJ1-5
CASRHLLAGQPGWPQHF
>TRBV10-3|TRBJ1-1
CAISDGETEAFF
>TRBV27|TRBJ2-7
CASSSRTVSPYEQYF
>TRBV7-9|TRBJ2-5
CASSLDTVQETQYF
>TRBV3-1|TRBJ2-3
CASSESPPTDTQYF
>TRBV29-1|TRBJ2-3
CSVAPTGGADTQYF
>TRBV29-1|TRBJ2-3
CSVGWGGGSDTQYF
>TRBV10-1|TRBJ2-4
CASSESGPKNIQYF
>TRBV6-1|TRBJ2-1
CATDPIDREDEQFF
>TRBV12-3/TRBV12-4|TRBJ1-5
CASSLSPQPQHF
>TRBV12-3/TRBV12-4|TRBJ1-1
CASRRPGRTEAFF
>TRBV4-2|TRBJ2-1
CASSLGTPQRNEQFF
>TRBV24-1|TRBJ2-1
CATSENRLNEQFF
>TRBV7-6|TRBJ2-2
CASSLVPESSGELFF
>TRBV24-1|TRBJ2-1
CATSDLYFRNEQFF
>TRBV27|TRBJ2-3
CASSMSTGAPLGQYF
>TRBV6-5|TRBJ2-2
CASSYLQGAGELFF
>TRBV24-1|TRBJ1-4
CATSQGRTNEKLFF
>TRBV7-3|TRBJ1-5
CASSLTGAANQPQHF
>TRBV7-9|TRBJ2-3
CASSFSGSPTDTQYF
>TRBV7-9|TRBJ1-1
CASSFPFVDRPNTEAFF
>TRBV5-6|TRBJ2-1
CASSLETSGEDEQFF
>TRBV5-1|TRBJ2-1
CASSWSPNSEQFF
>TRBV20-1|TRBJ1-2
CSARDPSSNYGYTF
>TRBV9|TRBJ2-1
CASSPQGLAGEYNEQFF
>TRBV27|TRBJ2-1
CASRIAGGPPEQFF
>TRBV12-3/TRBV12-4|TRBJ2-5
CASRLLQDQETQYF
>TRBV7-9|TRBJ2-1
CASSLALAQGQFF
>TRBV7-2|TRBJ2-7
CASSLEFGYEQYF
>TRBV6-2/TRBV6-3|TRBJ2-6
CASSYPSGHSGANVLTF
>TRBV27|TRBJ1-6
CASSLRAAGYNSPLHF
>TRBV20-1|TRBJ2-1
CSDVAGGPSYNEQFF
>TRBV29-1|TRBJ2-4
CSVEEGTGWVF
>TRBV10-3|TRBJ2-1
CAISVQERKYNEQFF
>TRBV5-4|TRBJ2-1
CASSLTSGREQFF
>TRBV27|TRBJ1-2
CASSLSIRGSGYTF